The TCR beta chain under discussion was sequenced for a study of blood T cells in healthy people across ages. This CDR3 has 12 residues. CDR1 MDHEN and CDR2 SYDVKM come from the germline V gene. Trimming pared 5 bases from V and 5 bases from J, leaving 10 bases between. In its sample, this clonotype was seen a few times. Alongside a J-beta primer mix, a sample-barcoded 5' primer served in a second PCR lasting roughly 6 to 11 cycles. Every cDNA molecule bore a tag from a template-switch adaptor containing 12 random nucleotides. Using its own MiXCR run on the 5' RACE reads, TCRdb lists one record per CDR3 protein. This sample yields some 1 million distinct CDR3 sequences, of which more than 35% are seen a single time; approximately 17% belongs to the top ten.

The V gene is TRBV28, the J gene TRBJ2-7; D ambiguous. This clonotype was obtained from a woman aged 55 to 70 in good health. The specimen sequenced was blood. The CDR3 here is CASSLLSNEQYF. As DNA, the CDR3 is TGTGCCAGCAGTCTACTGTCGAACGAGCAGTACTTC.